These 10 T cell receptor beta chains were sequenced from one sample in a study of blood T cell repertoires in COVID-19. This table comes from immunoSEQ multiplex PCR, and its TCRdb copy is limited to in-frame clones, with some not included. The sample holds some 70,000 clones, 75% to 95% seen once. The sequenced sample consisted of peripheral blood. The receptors derive from a human donor with active COVID-19. The donor label of this sample is uncertain.

The chain links TRBV5-1 to TRBJ2-2; possible D gene TRBD1, 5 bases. The V gene's germline CDR1 is SGHRS and CDR2 YFSETQ. Trimming removed 3 bases from V and 6 bases from J, with 12 bases in between. The CDR3 is 14 residues long. The CDR3, as DNA: TGCGCCAGCAGCTCCTCCTCAGGGTCCGGGGAGCTGTTTTTT. This codes for CASSSSSGSGELFF. The entire variable domain, with the rest obtained from reference TRBV5-1 and TRBJ2-2, is as follows: KAGVTQTPRYLIKTRGQQVTLSCSPISGHRSVSWYQQTPGQGLQFLFEYFSETQRNKGNFPGRFSGRQFSNSRSEMNVSTLELGDSALYLCASSSSSGSGELFFGEGSRLTVL.

This rearrangement joins TRBV9 to TRBJ2-1; possibly TRBD2 for D (6 bases). CDR3 size: 14 residues. The germline V gene has CDR1 SGDLS and CDR2 YYNGEE. Trimming stripped 3 bases from V and 7 bases from J, with 14 bases between. For the CDR3, the DNA is TGTGCCAGCAGCGACGGGGGAGTGGGAAATGAGCAGTTCTTC. Translated: CASSDGGVGNEQFF.

The gene calls are TRBV7-2 and TRBJ2-1, with D tentatively TRBD1 (6 bases). The CDR3 has 16 residues. V was cut by 5 bases and J by 1 base, with 15 bases left in between. Per the germline V gene, CDR1 is SGHTA and CDR2 is FQGNSA. The CDR3: CASSPNTGNSYNEQFF. CDR3 DNA: TGTGCCAGCAGCCCCAATACAGGGAATTCCTACAATGAGCAGTTCTTC.

The CDR3 spells CASSSASGSAGWGEQFF. The CDR3 DNA reads as TGTGCCAGCAGCTCAGCTAGCGGGAGCGCCGGATGGGGGGAGCAGTTCTTC. V and J are TRBV11-2 and TRBJ2-1, with 10 bases fitting TRBD2. The germline V gene encodes CDR1 SGHAT and CDR2 FQNNGV. V shed 4 bases, J shed 10 bases, and the junction held 16 bases outside the gene matches. This CDR3 is 17 amino acids long.

The V gene is TRBV28, the J gene TRBJ1-5, with D unclear. The CDR3 length is 12 residues. V was trimmed by 6 bases and J by 7 bases, leaving 10 bases between them. CDR1 MDHEN and CDR2 SYDVKM come from the germline V gene. CDR3 coding DNA: TGTGCCAGCAGCTTCACGGGGCAGCCCCAGCATTTT. This gives the protein CASSFTGQPQHF.

V and J are TRBV12-3 or TRBV12-4 and TRBJ2-5, with TRBD2 matching over 7 bases. J lost 4 bases, V lost 1 base, and 0 bases had no gene match. This CDR3 is 13 amino acids long. The CDR3 spells CASSLGEGETQYF. As DNA, the CDR3 is TGTGCCAGCAGTTTAGGGGAGGGAGAGACCCAGTACTTC.

This chain connects TRBV6-2 or TRBV6-3 to TRBJ2-7, with D unclear. Looked up from germline, CDR1 is MNHEY and CDR2 is SVGEGT. V dropped 5 bases and J dropped 0 bases, with 2 bases sitting between them. The CDR3 totals 11 residues. The CDR3 nucleotides read TGTGCCAGCAGTCGCTCCTACGAGCAGTACTTC. The encoded protein is CASSRSYEQYF.

This chain joins TRBV10-3 and TRBJ2-1; no clear D. V lost 0 bases, J lost 7 bases, and 7 bases lay in between. The CDR3 extends over 13 amino acids. Germline CDR1 ENHRY, CDR2 SYGVKD. CDR3 loop: CAISESGRNEQFF. CDR3 DNA sequence: TGTGCCATCAGTGAGTCCGGCAGGAATGAGCAGTTCTTC.

The rearrangement joins TRBV25-1 to TRBJ2-7; D perhaps matches TRBD1 (6 bases). Germline V gene sequence: CDR1 MGHDK, CDR2 SYGVNS. The CDR3 runs 14 residues. Trimming removed 5 bases at V and 2 bases at J, with 13 bases between. CDR3: CASSTRDTAYEQYF. For the CDR3, the DNA is TGTGCCAGCAGTACCCGGGACACCGCCTACGAGCAGTACTTC.

This chain connects TRBV11-2 to TRBJ2-5; TRBD1 matches 7 bases. V trimming: 4 bases; J trimming: 3 bases; junction bases outside the gene matches: 8. Germline CDR1 is SGHAT and CDR2 is FQNNGV. CDR3 size: 15 residues. The CDR3 region has the DNA TGTGCCAGCAGCTGGATGACAGGGCAGGAAGAGACCCAGTACTTC. Translating gives CASSWMTGQEETQYF.